The TCR beta chain under discussion was sequenced for a study of T cell changes during pregnancy in multiple sclerosis. TCRdb's copy holds only in-frame clones and misses some; the assay was immunoSEQ multiplex PCR. Of roughly 110,000 clones listed, less than 95% are singletons. This TCR was sampled from a female donor in good health, enrolled as a control in a pregnancy study. The starting material was peripheral blood, obtained in the third trimester of pregnancy.

The CDR3 DNA sequence: TGCAGTGCTGCAGATGGCTACACCTTC. Its protein product is CSAADGYTF. The chain combines TRBV20-1 with TRBJ1-2; D is unresolved. CDR3 length: 9 residues. Germline CDR1 and CDR2: DFQATT and SNEGSKA (reference sequence). V lost 5 bases, J lost 6 bases, and 4 bases lay in between.